This entry lists 31 T cell receptor beta chains sequenced from one sample in a study of cytomegalovirus exposure and HLA in healthy donors. Amplification used 60 Vbeta primers and 13 Jbeta primers. Some clones are missing from TCRdb's copy, which holds only in-frame ones; the method was immunoSEQ multiplex PCR. The sample contains 120,000 to 150,000 clones, roughly 72% of which appear only once. The material sequenced was PBMCs. The source is a man between 40 and 49 years old in good health and CMV-seronegative.

The gene calls are TRBV10-3 and TRBJ2-5, with 7 bases that match TRBD1. The J call may be mistaken, given a closer DNA end match to TRBJ2-7. The CDR3 runs to 16 residues. The germline V gene has CDR1 ENHRY and CDR2 SYGVKD. CDR3 DNA sequence: TGTGCCATCAGTGAGACTCTAACAGGGGAGCCCTACGAGCAGTACTTC. This encodes CAISETLTGEPYEQYF.

V usage is TRBV5-1 and J usage is TRBJ2-7; TRBD1 matches at 8 bases. Looked up from germline, CDR1 is SGHRS and CDR2 is YFSETQ. The ends lost 3 bases at V and 2 bases at J; junction bases unmatched: 4. The length of the CDR3 is 14 residues. This CDR3 is CASSSSGQAYEQYF. CDR3 in DNA: TGCGCCAGCAGCTCCTCGGGACAGGCCTACGAGCAGTACTTC. Based on the CDR3 plus reference TRBV5-1 and TRBJ2-7, the full variable domain is KAGVTQTPRYLIKTRGQQVTLSCSPISGHRSVSWYQQTPGQGLQFLFEYFSETQRNKGNFPGRFSGRQFSNSRSEMNVSTLELGDSALYLCASSSSGQAYEQYFGPGTRLTVT.

The chain couples TRBV6-5 to TRBJ2-2; D gene uncertain. Trimming shortened V by 7 bases and J by 6 bases, and 15 bases separated the two germline ends. The CDR3 sequence is 14 residues long. From germline, CDR1 is MNHEY and CDR2 SVGAGI. The CDR3 spells CASNPTLAAGELFF. The CDR3 region has the DNA TGTGCCAGCAATCCTACCCTGGCGGCCGGGGAGCTGTTTTTT.

The chain has TRBV19 and TRBJ1-2, with TRBD1 as a possible D gene (5 bases). Germline values: CDR1 LNHDA, CDR2 SQIVND (reference sequence). The CDR3 totals 14 residues. V lost 6 bases, J lost 6 bases, and 17 bases lay in between. The CDR3 bases are TGTGCCAGTAGGGGGGGACGTTCCCCCCATGGCTACACCTTC. It translates to CASRGGRSPHGYTF.

The V gene is TRBV5-1, the J gene TRBJ2-5, with 7 positions matching TRBD2. The CDR3 runs 16 residues. Losses at the gene ends were 6 bases for V and 1 base for J; bases not matched to a gene: 12. Germline V lookup: CDR1 SGHRS, CDR2 YFSETQ. CDR3 sequence (DNA): TGCGCCAGCACCTTTGTGGGAGGGGCCCTCCAAGAGACCCAGTACTTC. Translating gives CASTFVGGALQETQYF.

The genes are TRBV5-6 and TRBJ2-5; 12 nucleotides match TRBD2. The CDR3 loop spans 15 amino acids. V dropped 0 bases and J dropped 5; count of bases not matched to a gene: 2. Germline V gene lookup returns CDR1 SGHDT and CDR2 YYEEEE. The CDR3, as DNA: TGTGCCAGCAGCTTGGCTCTAGCGGGAGGGGAGACCCAGTACTTC. It translates to CASSLALAGGETQYF.

V is TRBV15 and J is TRBJ1-6; TRBD1 aligns across 8 bases. Germline V CDR1 and CDR2: LNHNV, YYDKDF (reference sequence). The junction had 7 bases not matched to a gene; V was cut back by 3 bases and J by 6 bases. The CDR3 contains 16 residues. The CDR3 reads CATSSAADRANSPLHF. CDR3 DNA: TGTGCCACCAGCAGTGCAGCGGACAGGGCTAATTCACCCCTCCACTTT. Variable domain in full (rest from reference TRBV15 and TRBJ1-6): DAMVIQNPRYQVTQFGKPVTLSCSQTLNHNVMYWYQQKSSQAPKLLFHYYDKDFNNEADTPDNFQSRRPNTSFCFLDIRSPGLGDTAMYLCATSSAADRANSPLHFGNGTRLTVT.

V gene TRBV27 combines with J gene TRBJ1-1; D call uncertain. With 5 bases removed from V and 2 bases from J, the gap between germline ends came to 9 bases. CDR3 size: 13 residues. The V gene's germline CDR1 is MNHEY and CDR2 SMNVEV (reference sequence). The CDR3 DNA sequence: TGTGCCAGCAGTCCCTTAACTAACACTGAAGCTTTCTTT. This sequence encodes CASSPLTNTEAFF.

This clone was observed a handful of times. The chain is built from TRBV7-2 and TRBJ2-5, with TRBD2 identical over 13 bases. J was trimmed by 5 bases and V by 5 bases; bases with no gene match: 8. This CDR3 is 16 amino acids long. Germline V lookup: CDR1 SGHTA, CDR2 FQGNSA. CDR3 sequence: CASSLRTSGRGETQYF. CDR3 nucleotides: TGTGCCAGCAGCCTCAGGACTAGCGGGAGAGGGGAGACCCAGTACTTC.

This rearrangement joins TRBV29-1 to TRBJ2-7; 10 nucleotides align to TRBD1. CDR1 is SQVTM, CDR2 ANQGSEA, per germline. The CDR3 spans 14 residues. The V gene end was trimmed by 4 bases and the J gene end by 7 bases; junction bases not matched to a gene: 10. The CDR3 nucleotides are TGCAGCGTTGGACAGGGGGCCAGCGTAAGAGAGCAGTACTTC. Translated, it gives CSVGQGASVREQYF.

This clone was observed a few times. CDR3 loop: CAWSVPAGGPTYNEQFF. The CDR3 DNA reads TGTGCCTGGAGTGTACCAGCGGGAGGGCCGACCTACAATGAGCAGTTCTTC. The chain carries TRBV30 and TRBJ2-1; 10 bases are a match to TRBD2. The germline CDR1 and CDR2 sequences are GTSNPN and SVGIG (reference sequence). The V gene end was trimmed by 0 bases and the J gene end by 2 bases; junction bases not matched to a gene: 7. CDR3 length: 17 amino acids. The full variable domain, its missing parts supplied by reference TRBV30 and TRBJ2-1, is SQTIHQWPATLVQPVGSPLSLECTVEGTSNPNLYWYRQAAGRGLQLLFYSVGIGQISSEVPQNLSASRPQDRQFILSSKKLLLSDSGFYLCAWSVPAGGPTYNEQFFGPGTRLTVL.

V and J are TRBV5-4 and TRBJ2-2; maybe TRBD1 (6 bases). CDR1 and CDR2 (germline): SGHNT, YYREEE (reference sequence). V was cut by 1 base and J by 1 base, with 8 bases left in between. The CDR3 has 15 residues. CDR3 protein: CASSLSRGNTGELFF. In DNA, the CDR3 is TGTGCCAGCAGCTTGTCCAGGGGGAACACCGGGGAGCTGTTTTTT.

The rearrangement joins TRBV5-4 to TRBJ2-1, with TRBD2 matching 7 bases. This CDR3 is built from 16 residues. Germline V gene sequence: CDR1 SGHNT, CDR2 YYREEE (reference sequence). J was trimmed by 0 bases and V by 4 bases; bases with no gene match: 7. The CDR3 spells CASSPAGGSSYNEQFF. DNA for the CDR3: TGTGCCAGCAGCCCTGCCGGGGGGAGCTCCTACAATGAGCAGTTCTTC.

The V gene is TRBV28, the J gene TRBJ2-7, with 7 bases that match TRBD1. With V trimmed by 5 bases and J by 5 bases, 9 bases remained unmatched. The CDR3 covers 14 residues. The V gene's germline CDR1 is MDHEN and CDR2 SYDVKM. The CDR3 is CASSLTGARDEQYF. DNA of the CDR3: TGTGCCAGCAGTCTAACAGGGGCGCGGGACGAGCAGTACTTC.

The chain joins TRBV18 to TRBJ1-4, with D possibly TRBD1 on 6 matching bases. Germline CDR1 and CDR2: KGHSH and LQKENI. Trimming removed 6 bases at V and 3 bases at J, with 11 bases between. The CDR3 is made up of 14 amino acids. CDR3 nucleotides: TGTGCCAGCTCGGCACAGGGATCTAATGAAAAACTGTTTTTT. Translating gives CASSAQGSNEKLFF.

The rearrangement joins TRBV6-1 to TRBJ2-6; D remains unclear. V shed 2 bases and J shed 0 bases, with 11 bases lying between them. Germline CDR1 reads MNHNS; CDR2 reads SASEGT. The CDR3 totals 17 residues. CDR3 DNA: TGTGCCAGCAGTGAATTCGGGTCTGACTCTGGGGCCAACGTCCTGACTTTC. The encoded protein is CASSEFGSDSGANVLTF.

The CDR3 nucleotides are TGTGCCAGCAGCGTAGCACAGGGGGTGGGAGAGACCCAGTACTTC. Translation: CASSVAQGVGETQYF. J is TRBJ2-5 and V is TRBV9, with 8 positions matching TRBD1. This CDR3 has 15 amino acids. The V gene's germline CDR1 is SGDLS and CDR2 YYNGEE. V lost 0 bases, J lost 4 bases, and 5 bases stayed unmatched.

The CDR3 loop is CASSLLTVTNTGELFF. CDR3 sequence (DNA): TGTGCCAGCAGCTTATTGACAGTCACGAACACCGGGGAGCTGTTTTTT. This chain uses TRBV11-2 with TRBJ2-2; D is possibly TRBD1 (5 bases). Trimming stripped 2 bases from V and 0 bases from J, with 10 bases between. CDR3 length equals 16 residues. Germline V gene data show CDR1 as SGHAT and CDR2 as FQNNGV. The full variable domain, rest sourced from reference TRBV11-2 and TRBJ2-2, is EAGVAQSPRYKIIEKRQSVAFWCNPISGHATLYWYQQILGQGPKLLIQFQNNGVVDDSQLPKDRFSAERLKGVDSTLKIQPAKLEDSAVYLCASSLLTVTNTGELFFGEGSRLTVL.

J is TRBJ2-3 and V is TRBV9; TRBD2 matches at 13 bases. Germline loops: CDR1 SGDLS, CDR2 YYNGEE. The V segment lost 3 bases and the J segment 2 bases; nucleotides outside the gene matches: 3. CDR3 length: 16 residues. CDR3 coding DNA: TGTGCCAGCAGCGCCGGACTAGCGGGGGTCACAGATACGCAGTATTTT. As protein: CASSAGLAGVTDTQYF.

There are a few counts of this clone. The rearrangement joins TRBV15 to TRBJ2-7, with TRBD2 identical over 8 bases. This CDR3 contains 13 residues. J gave up 5 bases and V 8 bases, and 8 bases lay outside the gene matches. Germline V gene sequence: CDR1 LNHNV, CDR2 YYDKDF (reference sequence). The CDR3: CATGGLALNEQYF. Written as DNA, the CDR3 is TGTGCCACCGGCGGACTAGCTTTGAACGAGCAGTACTTC. The full variable domain, its missing parts supplied by reference TRBV15 and TRBJ2-7, is DAMVIQNPRYQVTQFGKPVTLSCSQTLNHNVMYWYQQKSSQAPKLLFHYYDKDFNNEADTPDNFQSRRPNTSFCFLDIRSPGLGDTAMYLCATGGLALNEQYFGPGTRLTVT.

This rearrangement joins TRBV19 to TRBJ2-7, with unresolved D. CDR3 length equals 13 residues. Trimming removed 3 bases at V and 2 bases at J, with 8 bases between. Germline CDR1 is LNHDA and CDR2 is SQIVND (reference sequence). CDR3 region: CASSMGLPYEQYF. For the CDR3, the DNA is TGTGCCAGTAGTATGGGCTTGCCCTACGAGCAGTACTTC. The whole variable domain, filled in from reference TRBV19 and TRBJ2-7, reads DGGITQSPKYLFRKEGQNVTLSCEQNLNHDAMYWYRQDPGQGLRLIYYSQIVNDFQKGDIAEGYSVSREKKESFPLTVTSAQKNPTAFYLCASSMGLPYEQYFGPGTRLTVT.

J is TRBJ1-5 and V is TRBV4-1, with D perhaps TRBD1 (6 bases). The CDR3 runs to 15 residues. The germline V and J ends were trimmed by 4 bases and 5 bases, with 15 bases remaining between them. The V gene's germline CDR1 is MGHRA and CDR2 YSYEKL. The CDR3 is CASSRIQGSDQPQHF. CDR3 bases: TGCGCCAGCAGCCGTATACAGGGTTCGGATCAGCCCCAGCATTTT.

This chain links TRBV6-1 with TRBJ1-1; D unresolved. Germline V CDR1 and CDR2: MNHNS, SASEGT. Between the trimmed V and J ends, which lost 2 bases and 3 bases, there was a span of 13 bases. There are 15 residues in the CDR3. CDR3 sequence: CASSEQRARDTEAFF. CDR3 nucleotide sequence: TGTGCCAGCAGTGAACAGAGGGCAAGGGACACTGAAGCTTTCTTT.

V gene TRBV7-2 combines with J gene TRBJ2-1, with 8 nucleotides matching TRBD2. Per the germline V gene, CDR1 is SGHTA and CDR2 is FQGNSA. With 3 bases clipped from V and 5 bases from J, the junction kept 3 bases outside the gene matches. The CDR3 spans 14 residues. CDR3 bases: TGTGCCAGCAGCTTTAGCGGGGCTGACAATGAGCAGTTCTTC. Translating gives CASSFSGADNEQFF.

This clone was observed a few times. The gene calls are TRBV4-3 and TRBJ1-2; D is undetermined. Germline V lookup: CDR1 LGHNA, CDR2 YSLEER. V was shortened by 1 base and J by 6 bases, with 15 bases between the two germline ends. This CDR3 is 15 amino acids long. CDR3 bases: TGCGCCAGCAGCCAAGGAGTTGGAGATATGGATGGCTACACCTTC. Its protein product is CASSQGVGDMDGYTF.

The chain couples TRBV5-4 to TRBJ2-1; D not resolved. The CDR3 contains 15 residues. Germline V gene data show CDR1 as SGHNT and CDR2 as YYREEE (reference sequence). Between the trimmed V and J ends, which lost 0 bases and 2 bases, there was a span of 9 bases. The CDR3: CASSLGLAPYNEQFF. CDR3 nucleotide sequence: TGTGCCAGCAGCTTGGGACTGGCCCCCTACAATGAGCAGTTCTTC.

This chain uses TRBV19 with TRBJ2-5; a weak D match, TRBD1 (6 bases). Trimming took off 6 bases at V and 1 base at J, with 12 bases between the two ends. Looked up from germline, CDR1 is LNHDA and CDR2 is SQIVND (reference sequence). The CDR3 sequence is 14 residues long. This chain's CDR3 is CASRPTGGQETQYF. The CDR3 bases are TGTGCCAGTAGGCCGACAGGAGGCCAAGAGACCCAGTACTTC.

The rearrangement links TRBV9 to TRBJ1-6, with D perhaps TRBD1 (5 bases). The V end lost 0 bases, the J end lost 10 bases, and 14 bases lay between the germline ends. Germline values: CDR1 SGDLS, CDR2 YYNGEE. The CDR3 totals 15 residues. Here the CDR3 DNA reads TGTGCCAGCAGCGTAGAGGGGACGCGGGGATCACCCCTCCACTTT. This gives the protein CASSVEGTRGSPLHF.

The chain combines TRBV27 with TRBJ2-5, with D hard to call. This CDR3 has 13 amino acids. Germline V CDR1 and CDR2: MNHEY, SMNVEV (reference sequence). Trimming cost V 0 bases and J 5 bases, with 7 bases left between them. The CDR3 DNA reads as TGTGCCAGCAGTTTATCCCCCTTTGAGACCCAGTACTTC. Translating it yields CASSLSPFETQYF.

V usage is TRBV9 and J usage is TRBJ1-1, with TRBD1 matching over 7 bases. Germline V gene data show CDR1 as SGDLS and CDR2 as YYNGEE. The V and J ends lost 4 bases and 1 base, in that order; junction bases with no gene match: 4. The CDR3 is 14 amino acids. CDR3 bases: TGTGCCAGCAGCCAACGACAGGGGAACACTGAAGCTTTCTTT. It translates to CASSQRQGNTEAFF. The full variable domain, with the rest looked up from reference TRBV9 and TRBJ1-1, is DSGVTQTPKHLITATGQRVTLRCSPRSGDLSVYWYQQSLDQGLQFLIQYYNGEERAKGNILERFSAQQFPDLHSELNLSSLELGDSALYFCASSQRQGNTEAFFGQGTRLTVV.

V usage is TRBV7-9 and J usage is TRBJ1-2; 10 positions match TRBD1. The junction had 2 bases not matched to a gene; V was cut back by 3 bases and J by 4 bases. The V gene's germline CDR1 is SEHNR and CDR2 FQNEAQ (reference sequence). This CDR3 region has 14 residues. The CDR3 is CASSLGQGSYGYTF. The CDR3 region has the DNA TGTGCCAGCAGCTTGGGACAGGGGAGCTATGGCTACACCTTC.